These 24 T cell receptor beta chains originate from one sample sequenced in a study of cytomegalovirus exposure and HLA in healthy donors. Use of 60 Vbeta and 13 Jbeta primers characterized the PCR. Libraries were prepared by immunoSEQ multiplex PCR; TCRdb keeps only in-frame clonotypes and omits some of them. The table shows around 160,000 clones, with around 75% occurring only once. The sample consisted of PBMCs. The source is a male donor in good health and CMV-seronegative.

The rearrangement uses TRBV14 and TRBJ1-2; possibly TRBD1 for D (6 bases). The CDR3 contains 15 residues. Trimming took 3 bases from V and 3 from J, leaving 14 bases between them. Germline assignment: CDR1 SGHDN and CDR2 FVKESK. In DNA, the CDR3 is TGTGCCAGCAGCCACCTACAGGGCCGGGACTATGGCTACACCTTC. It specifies CASSHLQGRDYGYTF.

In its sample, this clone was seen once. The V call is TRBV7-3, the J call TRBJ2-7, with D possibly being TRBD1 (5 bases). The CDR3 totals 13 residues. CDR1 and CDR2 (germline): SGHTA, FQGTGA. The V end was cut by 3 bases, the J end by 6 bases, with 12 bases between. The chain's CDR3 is CASSFTGGREQYF. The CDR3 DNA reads TGTGCCAGCAGCTTTACAGGCGGTCGCGAGCAGTACTTC.

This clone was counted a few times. The CDR3 sequence: CASSARQGAPSPLHF. The CDR3 nucleotides are TGTGCCAGCAGTGCCCGACAGGGGGCACCTTCACCCCTCCACTTT. This rearrangement joins TRBV2 to TRBJ1-6; the match to TRBD1 covers 10 bases. The germline V gene has CDR1 SNHLY and CDR2 FYNNEI. This CDR3 contains 15 residues. With 4 bases clipped from V and 9 bases from J, the junction kept 6 bases outside the gene matches.

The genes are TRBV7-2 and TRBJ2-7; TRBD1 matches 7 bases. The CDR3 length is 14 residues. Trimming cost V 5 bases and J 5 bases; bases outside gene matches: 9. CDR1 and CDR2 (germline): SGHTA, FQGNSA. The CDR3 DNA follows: TGTGCCAGCAGCCCAAGACAGGGTCTAAACGAGCAGTACTTC. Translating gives CASSPRQGLNEQYF.

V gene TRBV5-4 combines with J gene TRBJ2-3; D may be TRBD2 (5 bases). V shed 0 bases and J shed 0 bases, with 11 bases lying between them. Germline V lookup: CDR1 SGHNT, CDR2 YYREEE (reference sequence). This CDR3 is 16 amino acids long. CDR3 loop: CASSLDLAHSTDTQYF. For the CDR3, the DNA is TGTGCCAGCAGCTTGGACCTAGCCCATAGCACAGATACGCAGTATTTT.

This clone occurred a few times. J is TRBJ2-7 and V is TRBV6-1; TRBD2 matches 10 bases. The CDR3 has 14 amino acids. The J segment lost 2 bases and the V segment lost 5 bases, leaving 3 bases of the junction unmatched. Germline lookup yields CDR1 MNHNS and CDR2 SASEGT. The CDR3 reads CASSWTSGAYEQYF. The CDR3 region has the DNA TGTGCCAGCAGTTGGACTAGCGGAGCCTACGAGCAGTACTTC.

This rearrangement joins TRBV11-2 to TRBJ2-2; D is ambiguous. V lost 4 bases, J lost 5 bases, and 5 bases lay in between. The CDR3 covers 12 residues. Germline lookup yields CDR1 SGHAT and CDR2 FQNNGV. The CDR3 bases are TGTGCCAGCAGCTACGGGACCGGGGAGCTGTTTTTT. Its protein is CASSYGTGELFF.

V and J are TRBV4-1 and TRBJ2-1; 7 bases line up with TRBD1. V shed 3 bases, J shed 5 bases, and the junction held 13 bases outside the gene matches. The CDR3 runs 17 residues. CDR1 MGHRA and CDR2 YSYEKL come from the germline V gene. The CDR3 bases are TGCGCCAGCAGCCACGCTATGCGGACAGGACGCCACAATGAGCAGTTCTTC. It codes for CASSHAMRTGRHNEQFF.

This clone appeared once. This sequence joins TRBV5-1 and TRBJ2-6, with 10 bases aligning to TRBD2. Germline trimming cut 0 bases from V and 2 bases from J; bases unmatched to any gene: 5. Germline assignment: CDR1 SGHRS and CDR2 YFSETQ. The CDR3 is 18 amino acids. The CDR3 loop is CASSLVPSGSAGANVLTF. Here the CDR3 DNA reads TGCGCCAGCAGCTTGGTTCCTAGCGGGAGTGCTGGGGCCAACGTCCTGACTTTC.

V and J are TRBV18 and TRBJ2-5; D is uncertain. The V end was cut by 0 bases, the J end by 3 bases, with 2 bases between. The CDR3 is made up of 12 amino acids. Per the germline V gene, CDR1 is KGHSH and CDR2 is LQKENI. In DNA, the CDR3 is TGTGCCAGCTCACCACCCGAAGAGACCCAGTACTTC. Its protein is CASSPPEETQYF.

The chain's CDR3 is CASILARGDEQFF. In DNA form, the CDR3 reads TGTGCCAGCATCCTAGCCCGGGGGGATGAGCAGTTCTTC. The rearrangement uses TRBV2 and TRBJ2-1; 7 positions agree with TRBD2. The CDR3 consists of 13 residues. V gave up 7 bases and J gave up 8 bases; unmatched junction bases: 8. Germline CDR1 is SNHLY and CDR2 is FYNNEI. Drawing the rest from reference TRBV2 and TRBJ2-1, the complete variable domain is EPEVTQTPSHQVTQMGQEVILRCVPISNHLYFYWYRQILGQKVEFLVSFYNNEISEKSEIFDDQFSVERPDGSNFTLKIRSTKLEDSAMYFCASILARGDEQFFGPGTRLTVL.

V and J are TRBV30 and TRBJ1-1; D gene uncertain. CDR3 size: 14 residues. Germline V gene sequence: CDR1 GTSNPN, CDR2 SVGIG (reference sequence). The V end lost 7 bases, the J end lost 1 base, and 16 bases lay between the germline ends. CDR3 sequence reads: CASLRRQANTEAFF. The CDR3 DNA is TGTGCCTCCCTTCGTAGGCAGGCGAACACTGAAGCTTTCTTT.

The CDR3 DNA is TGTGCCAGCAGCTTAGTTCCACAGACCGGCTACGAGCAGTACTTC. This gives the protein CASSLVPQTGYEQYF. The V call is TRBV11-2, the J call TRBJ2-7; D is undetermined. This CDR3 is built from 15 residues. Trimming took off 1 base at V and 3 bases at J, with 13 bases between the two ends. CDR1 SGHAT and CDR2 FQNNGV come from the germline V gene.

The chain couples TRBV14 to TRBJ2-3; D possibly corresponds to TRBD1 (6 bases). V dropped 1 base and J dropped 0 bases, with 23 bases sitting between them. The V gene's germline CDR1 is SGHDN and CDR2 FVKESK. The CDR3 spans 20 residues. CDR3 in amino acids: CASSQGSLKGGTASTDTQYF. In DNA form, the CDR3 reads TGTGCCAGCAGCCAAGGTAGTCTAAAAGGGGGAACCGCTAGCACAGATACGCAGTATTTT.

The CDR3 loop reads CASSVGGLITTGNTIYF. The CDR3 DNA is TGTGCCAGCAGCGTTGGAGGGTTGATAACCACTGGAAACACCATATATTTT. The rearrangement joins TRBV9 to TRBJ1-3; D is uncertain. The CDR3 loop spans 17 amino acids. V shed 2 bases and J shed 2 bases, with 17 bases lying between them. CDR1 SGDLS and CDR2 YYNGEE come from the germline V gene.

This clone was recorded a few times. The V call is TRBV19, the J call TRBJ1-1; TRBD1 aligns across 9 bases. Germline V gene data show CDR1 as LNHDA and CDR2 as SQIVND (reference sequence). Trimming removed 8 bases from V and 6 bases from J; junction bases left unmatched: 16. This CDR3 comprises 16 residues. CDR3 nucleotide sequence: TGTGCCAGTTCCTATACCCCAGCGACAGGGGGTCCTGAAGCTTTCTTT. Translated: CASSYTPATGGPEAFF.

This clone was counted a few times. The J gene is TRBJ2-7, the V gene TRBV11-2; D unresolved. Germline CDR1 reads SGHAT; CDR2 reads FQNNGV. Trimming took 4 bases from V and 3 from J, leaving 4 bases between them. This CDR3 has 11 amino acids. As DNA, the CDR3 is TGTGCCAGCAGCTCCGTCTACGAGCAGTACTTC. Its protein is CASSSVYEQYF. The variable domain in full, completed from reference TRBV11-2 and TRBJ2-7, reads EAGVAQSPRYKIIEKRQSVAFWCNPISGHATLYWYQQILGQGPKLLIQFQNNGVVDDSQLPKDRFSAERLKGVDSTLKIQPAKLEDSAVYLCASSSVYEQYFGPGTRLTVT.

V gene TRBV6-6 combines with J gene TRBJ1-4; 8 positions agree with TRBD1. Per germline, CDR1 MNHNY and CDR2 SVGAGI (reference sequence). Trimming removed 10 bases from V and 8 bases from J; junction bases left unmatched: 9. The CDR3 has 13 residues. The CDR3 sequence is CAITGQGGEKLFF. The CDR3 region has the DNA TGTGCCATCACCGGACAGGGTGGGGAAAAACTGTTTTTT.

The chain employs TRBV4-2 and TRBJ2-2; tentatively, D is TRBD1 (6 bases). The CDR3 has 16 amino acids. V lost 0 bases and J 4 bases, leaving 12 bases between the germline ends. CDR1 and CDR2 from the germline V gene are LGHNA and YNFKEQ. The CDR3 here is CASSQDEGVLTGELFF. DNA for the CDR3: TGTGCCAGCAGCCAAGATGAGGGGGTCCTCACCGGGGAGCTGTTTTTT.

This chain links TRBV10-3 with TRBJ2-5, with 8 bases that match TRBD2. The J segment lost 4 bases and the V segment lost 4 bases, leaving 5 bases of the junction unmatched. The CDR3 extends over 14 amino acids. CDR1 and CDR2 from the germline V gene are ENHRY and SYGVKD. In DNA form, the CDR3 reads TGTGCCATCAGTGTTGGGACTAGTGGAGAGACCCAGTACTTC. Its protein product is CAISVGTSGETQYF.

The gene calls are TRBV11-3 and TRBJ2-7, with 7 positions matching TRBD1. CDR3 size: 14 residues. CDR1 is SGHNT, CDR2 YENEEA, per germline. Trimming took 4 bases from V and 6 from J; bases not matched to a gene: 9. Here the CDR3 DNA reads TGTGCCAGCAGCTCGACAGGGTCGGGGAGCGAGCAGTACTTC. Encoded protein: CASSSTGSGSEQYF.

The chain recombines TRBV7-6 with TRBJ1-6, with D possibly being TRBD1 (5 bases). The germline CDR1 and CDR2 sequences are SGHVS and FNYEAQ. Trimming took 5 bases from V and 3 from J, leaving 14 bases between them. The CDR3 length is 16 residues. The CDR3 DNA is TGTGCCAGCAGCCAAACAGGCCCGATCTATAATTCACCCCTCCACTTT. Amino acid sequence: CASSQTGPIYNSPLHF.

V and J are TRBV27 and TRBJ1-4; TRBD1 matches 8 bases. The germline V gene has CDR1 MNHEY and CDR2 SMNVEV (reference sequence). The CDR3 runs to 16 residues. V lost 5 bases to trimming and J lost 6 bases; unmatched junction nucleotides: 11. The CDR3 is CASSPRQGRLDEKLFF. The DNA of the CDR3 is TGTGCCAGCAGTCCCCGACAGGGGCGTCTGGATGAAAAACTGTTTTTT.

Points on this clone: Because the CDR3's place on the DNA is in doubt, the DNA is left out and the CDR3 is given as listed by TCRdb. CDR3 sequence: CASSFGGGTEAFF. This chain joins TRBV21-1 and TRBJ1-1. TRBV21-1 is a pseudogene locus. The CDR3 sequence runs 13 residues, both termini included.